This T cell receptor (beta chain) was obtained from a study of T cell responses to AZD1222 COVID-19 vaccine. The study, taken as a whole, reports: A rise in Spike-specific TCR breadth and depth followed two AZD1222 doses.

Sequencing was performed with immunoSEQ multiplex PCR; in TCRdb, only in-frame clones are kept and a portion is missing. This repertoire shows around 110,000 clones, 90% to 95% found once; its top ten account for 20% to 25%. Germline trimming cut 2 bases from V and 3 bases from J; bases unmatched to any gene: 3. Germline-derived CDR1 and CDR2 are SGHNT and YYREEE (reference sequence). The CDR3 runs 14 residues. This clone showed up just once. Antigen unknown. The sequences come from peripheral blood, collected on day 0 of AZD1222 vaccination. The TCR sequence derives from an adult in good health. V usage is TRBV5-4 and J usage is TRBJ1-2, with 8 bases fitting TRBD1. The CDR3, as DNA: TGTGCCAGCAGCTTCCCGACAGGGGACTATGGCTACACCTTC. Protein sequence: CASSFPTGDYGYTF. Combining the CDR3 with reference TRBV5-4 and TRBJ1-2 gives the whole variable domain ETGVTQSPTHLIKTRGQQVTLRCSSQSGHNTVSWYQQALGQGPQFIFQYYREEENGRGNFPPRFSGLQFPNYSSELNVNALELDDSALYLCASSFPTGDYGYTFGSGTRLTVV.